This T cell receptor (beta chain) stems from a study of cytomegalovirus exposure and HLA in healthy donors. Study results and limitations: Presence/absence analyses assumed roughly uniform sequencing depth across donors, which may not hold. Reports credit the classifier with highly specific, highly sensitive diagnosis of cytomegalovirus status.

Comments on this clone: What it binds is unknown.

PCR primers comprised 60 Vbeta and 13 Jbeta primers. Profiled with immunoSEQ multiplex PCR; TCRdb holds only in-frame clones, not every one. Of around 67,000 clones listed, approximately 78% are singletons. This receptor was obtained from a man aged 18 to 29 in good health and CMV-seropositive. The sequenced sample was PBMCs.

CDR3 sequence: CASRDTGLGEKLFF. The CDR3 DNA sequence: TGTGCCAGTAGGGATACAGGGTTGGGTGAAAAACTGTTTTTT. The rearrangement links TRBV19 to TRBJ1-4; a possible D gene is TRBD1 (6 bases). Germline values: CDR1 LNHDA, CDR2 SQIVND (reference sequence). The length of the CDR3 is 14 residues. Trimming took 6 bases from V and 7 from J, leaving 15 bases between them.